One T cell receptor beta chain is described in this entry. One Seattle source followed patients from active infection through their disease course. This specimen belongs to a study of blood T cell repertoires in COVID-19. As processed by the authors: Reference gene primer amplification gave nucleated cell count estimates. The data were produced by immunoSEQ multiplex PCR, yet TCRdb's version contains in-frame clones alone and is incomplete. The V and J calls and clone size are taken from that table; D and trimming were inferred from the DNA. The sample has under 250,000 clones, 75% to 90% seen once. The CDR3 totals 13 residues. Germline V lookup: CDR1 SGHNT, CDR2 YENEEA. V gave up 5 bases and J gave up 7 bases, with 13 bases separating them.

This rearrangement joins TRBV11-3 to TRBJ2-3, with D perhaps matching TRBD2 (5 bases). The sequencing input was peripheral blood. This TCR came from a man younger than 45 with COVID-19, enrolled during active disease. CDR3 protein: CASSPLAMNTQYF. The CDR3, as DNA: TGTGCCAGCAGCCCCCTAGCAATGAATACGCAGTATTTT.